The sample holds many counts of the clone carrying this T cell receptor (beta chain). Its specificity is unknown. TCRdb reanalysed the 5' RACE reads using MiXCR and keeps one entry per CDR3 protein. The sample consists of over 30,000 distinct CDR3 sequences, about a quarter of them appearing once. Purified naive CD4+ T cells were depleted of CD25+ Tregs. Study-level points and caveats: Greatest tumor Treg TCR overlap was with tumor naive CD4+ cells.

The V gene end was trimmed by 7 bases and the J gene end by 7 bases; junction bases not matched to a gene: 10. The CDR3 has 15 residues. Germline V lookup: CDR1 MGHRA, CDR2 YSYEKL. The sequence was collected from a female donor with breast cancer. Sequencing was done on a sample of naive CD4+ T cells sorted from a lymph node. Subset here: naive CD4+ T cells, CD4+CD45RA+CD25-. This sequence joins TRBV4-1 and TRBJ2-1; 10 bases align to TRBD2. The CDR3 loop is CASKRRGLATNEQFF. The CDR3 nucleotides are TGCGCCAGCAAAAGAAGGGGACTAGCGACGAATGAGCAGTTCTTC.